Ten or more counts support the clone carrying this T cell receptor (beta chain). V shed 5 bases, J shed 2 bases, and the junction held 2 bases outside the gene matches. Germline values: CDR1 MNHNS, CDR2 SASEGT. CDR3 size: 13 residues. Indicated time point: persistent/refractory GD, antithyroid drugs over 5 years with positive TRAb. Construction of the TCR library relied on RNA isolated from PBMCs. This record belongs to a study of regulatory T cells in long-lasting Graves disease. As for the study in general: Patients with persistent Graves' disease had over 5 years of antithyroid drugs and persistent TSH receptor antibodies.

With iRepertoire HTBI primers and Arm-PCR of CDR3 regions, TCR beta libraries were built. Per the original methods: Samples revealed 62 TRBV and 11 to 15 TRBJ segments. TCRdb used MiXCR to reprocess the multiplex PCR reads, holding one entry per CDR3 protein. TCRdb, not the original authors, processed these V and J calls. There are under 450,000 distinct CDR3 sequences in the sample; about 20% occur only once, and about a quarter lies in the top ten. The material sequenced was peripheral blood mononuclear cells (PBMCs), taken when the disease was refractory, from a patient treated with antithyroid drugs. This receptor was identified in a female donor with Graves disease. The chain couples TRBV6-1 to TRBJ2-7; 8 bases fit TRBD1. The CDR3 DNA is TGTGCCAGCAGTCCGACAGGGGCCTACGAGCAGTACTTC. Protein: CASSPTGAYEQYF.